This T cell receptor beta chain stems from a study of PD-L1 blockade in urothelial cancer. Study-level information: Starting in about 2014, patients were given atezolizumab (1,200 mg intravenously every 3 weeks). It was at 3 weeks (second dose) and 6 weeks after treatment start that blood was analyzed.

Time point indicated: pretreatment peripheral blood. Locally advanced or metastatic urothelial carcinoma was diagnosed in the patients. Sample contribution per patient ranged from 1 to 8, covering pretreatment and on-treatment. With 5 bases clipped from V and 8 bases from J, the junction kept 6 bases outside the gene matches. CDR3 size: 14 residues. Germline assignment: CDR1 MDHEN and CDR2 SYDVKM. The protocol was immunoSEQ multiplex PCR, while the TCRdb copy is restricted to in-frame clones and leaves out a portion. The table shows about 93,000 clones, with nearly 90% occurring only once. The rearrangement links TRBV28 to TRBJ1-4; TRBD1 matches 9 bases. Sequenced material: PBMCs, taken around atezolizumab (anti-PD-L1) treatment. This receptor was taken from a man aged 60-69 years with urothelial cancer. CDR3 nucleotide sequence: TGTGCCAGCAGTCCGGGACAGGGCTTCGAAAAACTGTTTTTT. Its protein product is CASSPGQGFEKLFF.